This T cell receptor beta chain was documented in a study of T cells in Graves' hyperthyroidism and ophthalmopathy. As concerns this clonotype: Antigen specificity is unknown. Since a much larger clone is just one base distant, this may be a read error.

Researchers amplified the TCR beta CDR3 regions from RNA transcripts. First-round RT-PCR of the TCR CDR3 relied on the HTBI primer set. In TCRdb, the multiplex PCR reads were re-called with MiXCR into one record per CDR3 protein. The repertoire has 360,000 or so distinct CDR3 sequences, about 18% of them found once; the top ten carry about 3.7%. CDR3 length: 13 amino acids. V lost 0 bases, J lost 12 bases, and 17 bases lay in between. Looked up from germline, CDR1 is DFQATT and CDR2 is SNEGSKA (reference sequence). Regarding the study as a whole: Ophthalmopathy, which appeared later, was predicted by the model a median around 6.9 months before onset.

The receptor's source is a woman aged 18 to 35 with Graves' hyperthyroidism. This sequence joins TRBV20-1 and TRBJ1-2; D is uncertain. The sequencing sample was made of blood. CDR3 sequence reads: CSARDSYANSHTF. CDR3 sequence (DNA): TGCAGTGCTAGAGACTCCTATGCGAATAGCCACACCTTC.